The rows below give T cell receptor beta chains drawn from one sample of a study of memory CD8 T cells in hepatitis C reinfection. The protocol was immunoSEQ multiplex PCR, while the TCRdb copy is restricted to in-frame clones and leaves out a portion. The sample includes approximately 51,000 clones, around 92% of them seen just once. The specimen sequenced was naive CD8+ T cells sorted from blood. The source of these receptors is a man between 18 and 35 years old with hepatitis C virus infection. The CDR3 runs from the conserved cysteine through the conserved F or W. D genes are given only for firm matches. Rows may omit the clone size; those that give it use once, few, many or a size class.

j_call d_call clone_size v_call cdr3_aa cdr3_nt
TRBJ1-1 TRBD1 . TRBV11-2 CASSLIGTGQNTEAFF TGTGCCAGCAGCTTAATAGGGACAGGACAGAACACTGAAGCTTTCTTT
TRBJ1-2 . medium-sized TRBV13 CASSTRTDGYTF TGTGCCAGCAGCACTAGGACAGATGGCTACACCTTC
TRBJ2-1 . . TRBV2 CASSGQGNYNEQFF TGTGCCAGCAGTGGGCAGGGGAACTACAATGAGCAGTTCTTC
TRBJ2-7 . . TRBV2 CASSVSGSYEQYF TGTGCCAGCAGTGTTAGTGGGAGCTACGAGCAGTACTTC
TRBJ2-5 TRBD2 . TRBV29-1 CSVLVLGGGETQYF TGCAGCGTTCTTGTGTTGGGGGGAGGGGAGACCCAGTACTTC
TRBJ2-5 . . TRBV5-1 CASSLGGLGQKQETQYF TGCGCCAGCAGCTTAGGGGGACTGGGACAGAAGCAAGAGACCCAGTACTTC
TRBJ2-7 . . TRBV4-1 CASSPSVVADYEQYF TGCGCCAGCAGCCCCAGCGTGGTAGCGGACTACGAGCAGTACTTC
TRBJ1-1 . . TRBV30 CAWSGGGANTEAFF TGTGCCTGGAGTGGGGGGGGCGCGAACACTGAAGCTTTCTTT
TRBJ1-2 . . TRBV7-6 CASSLSATYGFTF TGTGCCAGCAGCTTATCAGCGACGTATGGCTTCACCTTC
TRBJ2-3 TRBD1 few TRBV7-9 CASRPTGGDTQYF TGTGCCAGCAGACCTACAGGGGGAGATACGCAGTATTTT
TRBJ2-7 . once TRBV29-1 CSIRTSRYEQYF TGCAGCATAAGGACTTCTCGTTACGAGCAGTACTTC
TRBJ2-1 TRBD2 . TRBV27 CASSSLAGGANEQFF TGTGCCAGCAGTTCCCTAGCGGGAGGGGCCAATGAGCAGTTCTTC
TRBJ1-1 TRBD1 once TRBV4-1 CASSQLRGQDEAFF TGCGCCAGCAGCCAACTCAGGGGGCAGGATGAAGCTTTCTTT
TRBJ1-3 . . TRBV7-9 CASSYTQGGNTIYF TGTGCCAGCAGCTATACTCAGGGTGGAAACACCATATATTTT
TRBJ2-1 . . TRBV7-9 CASSPSTGNSYNEQFF TGTGCCAGCAGCCCCTCTACAGGCAACTCCTACAATGAGCAGTTCTTC
TRBJ2-5 TRBD2 . TRBV13 CASSMTSRQETQYF TGTGCCAGCAGCATGACTAGCAGGCAAGAGACCCAGTACTTC
TRBJ2-6 . once TRBV6-1 CASSVELVLSGANVLTF TGTGCCAGCAGTGTAGAGCTAGTGCTCTCTGGGGCCAACGTCCTGACTTTC
TRBJ2-7 TRBD1 . TRBV28 CASSLSGQGTEQYF TGTGCCAGCAGTTTGTCCGGACAGGGAACCGAGCAGTACTTC
TRBJ2-2 TRBD1 few TRBV4-3 CASSPGTGYTGELFF TGCGCCAGCAGCCCCGGGACAGGGTACACCGGGGAGCTGTTTTTT
TRBJ2-1 TRBD2 . TRBV6-5 CASSYSMERGANEQFF TGTGCCAGCAGTTACTCGATGGAGCGGGGGGCCAATGAGCAGTTCTTC
TRBJ2-7 TRBD2 . TRBV6-1 CASSEGASGSYEQYF TGTGCCAGCAGTGAGGGTGCTAGCGGGAGTTACGAGCAGTACTTC
TRBJ2-7 TRBD2 . TRBV9 CASSAYAGDYEQYF TGTGCCAGCAGCGCCTACGCGGGGGACTACGAGCAGTACTTC
TRBJ2-7 TRBD2 . TRBV27 CASSSALAGVQQYF TGTGCCAGCAGTTCAGCACTAGCGGGAGTTCAGCAGTACTTC
TRBJ1-5 TRBD1 few TRBV19 CASSSGTASNQPQHF TGTGCCAGTAGTTCCGGGACAGCTAGCAATCAGCCCCAGCATTTT
TRBJ2-1 TRBD1 . TRBV11-2 CASSRGTGGLNEQFF TGTGCCAGCAGTCGCGGGACAGGGGGCCTGAATGAGCAGTTCTTC
TRBJ1-1 TRBD1 . TRBV27 CASSLNSAGQGTAFF TGTGCCAGCAGTTTAAATTCTGCCGGACAGGGGACGGCTTTCTTT
TRBJ2-7 . . TRBV27 CASSWGRSYEQYF TGTGCCAGCAGTTGGGGCCGATCCTACGAGCAGTACTTC
TRBJ2-7 TRBD2 . TRBV4-2 CASSKGWEGSYEQYF TGTGCCAGCAGCAAAGGGTGGGAGGGTTCCTACGAGCAGTACTTC
TRBJ1-1 . . TRBV27 CASSLLGGAANTEAFF TGTGCCAGCAGTTTATTGGGAGGGGCCGCGAACACTGAAGCTTTCTTT
TRBJ2-3 . once TRBV6-6 CASSITGSTDTQYF TGTGCCAGCAGCATAACAGGGAGCACAGATACGCAGTATTTT
TRBJ2-7 . . TRBV27 CASSSGQYYEQYF TGTGCCAGCAGTTCCGGACAGTACTACGAGCAGTACTTC
TRBJ2-7 TRBD1 . TRBV6-5 CATGTGAPSEQYF TGTGCCACCGGGACAGGGGCCCCTAGCGAGCAGTACTTC
TRBJ2-5 TRBD1 . TRBV5-1 CASSLGTGDETQYF TGCGCCAGCAGCTTGGGGACAGGGGATGAGACCCAGTACTTC
TRBJ2-1 TRBD1 . TRBV25-1 CASSTGGNEQFF TGTGCCAGCAGCACAGGGGGCAATGAGCAGTTCTTC
TRBJ2-7 . . TRBV27 CASSLKGGGFQSSYEQYF TGTGCCAGCAGTTTAAAAGGGGGGGGGTTCCAGAGCTCCTACGAGCAGTACTTC
TRBJ2-2 TRBD2 . TRBV6-6 CASSTTSGSTGELFF TGTGCCAGCAGCACAACTAGCGGGAGTACCGGAGAGCTGTTTTTT
TRBJ2-3 TRBD1 . TRBV19 CASSTQGENTDTQYF TGTGCCAGTAGTACGCAGGGGGAGAACACAGATACGCAGTATTTT
TRBJ2-1 TRBD2 . TRBV15 CATSRERGGSYNEQFF TGTGCCACCAGCAGAGAACGGGGGGGCTCCTACAATGAGCAGTTCTTC
TRBJ1-2 TRBD1 once TRBV9 CASSHTGGPNYGYTF TGTGCCAGCAGCCATACAGGGGGCCCTAACTATGGCTACACCTTC
TRBJ2-6 TRBD1 . TRBV6-1 CASSVTQGVNSGANVLTF TGTGCCAGCAGTGTGACACAGGGGGTCAACTCAGGGGCCAACGTCCTGACTTTC
TRBJ2-3 TRBD2 . TRBV28 CASRSGISTDTQYF TGTGCCAGTAGGAGCGGGATTAGCACAGATACGCAGTATTTT
TRBJ1-5 TRBD1 . TRBV4-2 CASSQEGDSSLGQPQHF TGTGCCAGCAGCCAAGAGGGGGACAGTAGTTTGGGTCAGCCCCAGCATTTT
TRBJ2-1 . . TRBV27 CASTSSREQFF TGTGCCAGCACCTCGTCCCGTGAGCAGTTCTTC
TRBJ1-5 TRBD1 . TRBV30 CAWSVTGVSNQPQHF TGTGCCTGGAGTGTAACAGGGGTTAGCAATCAGCCCCAGCATTTT
TRBJ1-2 . . TRBV19 CASNINSGGAVGYTF TGTGCCAGTAACATTAATTCGGGGGGCGCGGTTGGCTACACCTTC
TRBJ2-7 TRBD1 . TRBV29-1 CSVTTPGQGSSEQYF TGCAGCGTCACGACCCCGGGACAGGGGAGTAGCGAGCAGTACTTC
TRBJ2-1 . . TRBV4-1 CASSRLQDNEQFF TGCGCCAGCAGCCGCCTCCAGGACAATGAGCAGTTCTTC
TRBJ2-2 TRBD1 . TRBV7-6 CASSFNRGTGELFF TGTGCCAGCAGCTTCAACAGGGGCACCGGGGAGCTGTTTTTT
TRBJ1-1 TRBD1 . TRBV7-9 CASSLVTGAAEAFF TGTGCCAGCAGCTTAGTGACAGGGGCGGCTGAAGCTTTCTTT
TRBJ1-1 . few TRBV2 CASTVGAEAFF TGTGCCAGCACTGTGGGCGCTGAAGCTTTCTTT
TRBJ2-3 TRBD1 . TRBV5-5 CASSRQGYSSTDTQYF TGTGCCAGCAGCCGACAGGGATACTCCAGCACAGATACGCAGTATTTT